This T cell receptor beta chain was observed in a study of T cells expressing NK-cell markers. The V gene's germline CDR1 is DFQATT and CDR2 SNEGSKA (reference sequence). The length of the CDR3 is 15 residues. Each CDR3 protein gets one entry in TCRdb, which reprocessed the 5' RACE reads and gives no DNA. The sample has 550,000 to 600,000 distinct CDR3 sequences. This clonotype was sampled from a man in his late teens or twenties in good health. The V gene is TRBV20-1, the J gene TRBJ2-3; TCRdb's D gene call, TRBD1, goes unchecked for lack of DNA. The sample was blood T cells: a sorted CD56 or NKG2C T cell subset, CD4+ or CD8+ T cells, or bulk PBMC T cells (not recorded which). CDR3 region: CSARDNGGTSDTQYF.